The 11 T cell receptor beta chains below all came from one sample that was sequenced in a study of CD8 T cells in Susac syndrome. With random hexamers, reverse transcription was performed on roughly 0.45 to 1 ug of RNA. MiXCR was run by TCRdb on the immunoSEQ multiplex PCR reads, yielding one entry per CDR3 protein. Of 45,000 to 55,000 distinct CDR3 sequences detected, over 85% appear once; the ten largest clones hold roughly 0.58%. Material: CD8+ T cells from PBMCs. These TCRs come from a human donor in good health.

This rearrangement joins TRBV6-1 to TRBJ2-3; 10 bases agree with TRBD2. Germline CDR1 reads MNHNS; CDR2 reads SASEGT. J gave up 0 bases and V 7 bases, and 10 bases lay outside the gene matches. The CDR3 has 17 amino acids. The CDR3 here is CASNPTGLAVSTDTQYF. The CDR3 DNA reads as TGTGCCAGCAATCCTACAGGACTAGCGGTCAGCACAGATACGCAGTATTTT.

The count of this clonotype is one. The rearrangement links TRBV9 to TRBJ2-1; maybe TRBD1 (6 bases). V lost 0 bases and J 11 bases, leaving 12 bases between the germline ends. The germline CDR1 and CDR2 sequences are SGDLS and YYNGEE. The CDR3 contains 13 residues. The CDR3 nucleotides read TGTGCCAGCAGCGTAGTTGATTGGGACAAGCAGTTCTTC. This codes for CASSVVDWDKQFF.

This clonotype has more than one count but fewer than ten. This chain uses TRBV29-1 with TRBJ2-7; tentative D call: TRBD2 (6 bases). Between the trimmed V and J ends, which lost 6 bases and 2 bases, there was a span of 17 bases. There are 14 residues in the CDR3. Germline CDR1 SQVTM, CDR2 ANQGSEA. The CDR3 bases are TGCAGCGTCCTCTGGAGGGAGAACACCTACGAGCAGTACTTC. This translates into CSVLWRENTYEQYF.

This chain uses TRBV11-2 with TRBJ1-3; 10 bases fit TRBD1. The CDR3 sequence is 16 residues long. CDR1 and CDR2 (germline): SGHAT, FQNNGV. J gave up 3 bases and V 5 bases, and 7 bases lay outside the gene matches. CDR3 sequence (DNA): TGTGCCAGCAGCAGGGACAGGGGATCTTATGGAAACACCATATATTTT. Translated: CASSRDRGSYGNTIYF.

V usage is TRBV7-9 and J usage is TRBJ1-1; 7 bases align to TRBD1. Germline V gives CDR1 SEHNR, CDR2 FQNEAQ (reference sequence). V shed 3 bases, J shed 4 bases, and the junction held 8 bases outside the gene matches. This CDR3 is built from 15 residues. DNA of the CDR3: TGTGCCAGCAGCTTTACTCAGGGGGGCGGCACTGAAGCTTTCTTT. The encoded protein is CASSFTQGGGTEAFF.

This clonotype has a single count. This chain connects TRBV27 to TRBJ2-7, with 12 bases aligning to TRBD1. The V segment lost 8 bases and the J segment 2 bases; nucleotides outside the gene matches: 4. The CDR3 has 14 amino acids. CDR1 and CDR2 from the germline V gene are MNHEY and SMNVEV (reference sequence). CDR3 in DNA: TGTGCCAGCGGGACAGGGGGCACTCCCTACGAGCAGTACTTC. It translates to CASGTGGTPYEQYF.

The chain is built from TRBV7-9 and TRBJ2-5; D uncertain. This CDR3 has 14 amino acids. Trimming took off 1 base at V and 1 base at J, with 7 bases between the two ends. In germline, CDR1 is SEHNR, CDR2 FQNEAQ (reference sequence). This CDR3 reads CASSLDRLQETQYF. The CDR3 DNA reads as TGTGCCAGCAGCTTAGACCGGCTCCAAGAGACCCAGTACTTC.

V usage is TRBV27 and J usage is TRBJ2-7; TRBD2 agrees at 9 bases. The V gene's germline CDR1 is MNHEY and CDR2 SMNVEV (reference sequence). The V and J ends lost 3 bases and 4 bases, in that order; junction bases with no gene match: 1. The CDR3 runs to 13 residues. The CDR3 DNA reads TGTGCCAGCAGTTTGACTAGCGGATACGAGCAGTACTTC. Protein product: CASSLTSGYEQYF.

The genes are TRBV28 and TRBJ2-5, with no clear D. CDR3 length equals 13 residues. V was shortened by 2 bases and J by 2 bases, with 6 bases between the two germline ends. Per germline, CDR1 MDHEN and CDR2 SYDVKM. CDR3 protein: CASSLGLQETQYF. The CDR3 DNA is TGTGCCAGCAGTTTAGGCCTACAAGAGACCCAGTACTTC. Together with reference TRBV28 and TRBJ2-5, the CDR3 gives the full variable domain: DVKVTQSSRYLVKRTGEKVFLECVQDMDHENMFWYRQDPGLGLRLIYFSYDVKMKEKGDIPEGYSVSREKKERFSLILESASTNQTSMYLCASSLGLQETQYFGPGTRLLVL.

The gene calls are TRBV27 and TRBJ2-5, with 7 bases aligning to TRBD2. The CDR3 length is 17 residues. The ends lost 2 bases at V and 5 bases at J; junction bases unmatched: 14. Per germline, CDR1 MNHEY and CDR2 SMNVEV (reference sequence). The CDR3: CASSLRGNERGRETQYF. CDR3 DNA sequence: TGTGCCAGCAGTTTAAGAGGCAATGAGCGGGGTCGGGAGACCCAGTACTTC.

This clonotype was counted once. The gene calls are TRBV4-1 and TRBJ2-2; D is possibly TRBD1 (6 bases). Germline lookup yields CDR1 MGHRA and CDR2 YSYEKL. The CDR3 loop spans 13 amino acids. The germline V and J ends were trimmed by 5 bases and 6 bases, with 10 bases remaining between them. The CDR3 DNA is TGCGCCAGCAGCGCAGGGGTTTCCGGGGAGCTGTTTTTT. Protein product: CASSAGVSGELFF.